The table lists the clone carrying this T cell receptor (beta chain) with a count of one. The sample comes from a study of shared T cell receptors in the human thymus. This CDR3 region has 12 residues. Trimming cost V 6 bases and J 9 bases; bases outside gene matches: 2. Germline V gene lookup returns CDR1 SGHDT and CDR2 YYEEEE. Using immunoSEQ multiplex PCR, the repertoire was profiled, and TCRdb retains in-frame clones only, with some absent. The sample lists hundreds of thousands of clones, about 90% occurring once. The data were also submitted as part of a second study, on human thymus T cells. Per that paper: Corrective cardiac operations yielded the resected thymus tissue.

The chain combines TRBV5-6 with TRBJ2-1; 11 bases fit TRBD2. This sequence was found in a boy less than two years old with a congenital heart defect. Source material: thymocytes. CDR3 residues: CASNLAGGEQFF. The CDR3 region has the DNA TGTGCCAGCAACCTAGCGGGAGGTGAGCAGTTCTTC.